The clone carrying this T cell receptor beta chain occurred many times. The antigen remains undetermined. Using its own MiXCR run on the multiplex PCR reads, TCRdb lists one record per CDR3 protein. The sample lists about 300,000 distinct CDR3 sequences; 30% were seen once. Breast cancer patients provided tissue from their axillary draining lymph nodes. These data belong to a study of breast tumors, draining lymph nodes, adjacent tissues. Study conclusions and caveats: The data were judged consistent with most tumor T cells coming from lymph node and expanding in tumor. Luminal-like breast cancer showed significantly greater tumor-nontumor repertoire similarity than basal-like breast cancer did.

Sample: axillary lymph node tissue. The sequence was obtained from a female donor with breast cancer. Some clones in this sample may be carry-over from other donors' samples.

The CDR3 bases are TGCAGTGCTAGAGACTTCGGACTAGCGGGAGGGCGTGTCGGGGAGCTGTTTTTT. Translating it yields CSARDFGLAGGRVGELFF. The chain combines TRBV20-1 with TRBJ2-2; TRBD2 aligns across 15 bases. The J segment lost 7 bases and the V segment lost 0 bases, leaving 9 bases of the junction unmatched. The CDR3 is 18 amino acids. The germline V gene has CDR1 DFQATT and CDR2 SNEGSKA (reference sequence).